This T cell receptor beta chain was sequenced during a study of cytomegalovirus exposure and HLA in healthy donors. In regard to this clone: The antigen is not known.

Germline trimming cut 0 bases from V and 2 bases from J; bases unmatched to any gene: 7. The CDR3 spans 16 residues. Germline V CDR1 and CDR2: SGHNT, YYREEE (reference sequence). Researchers ran the PCR with 60 Vbeta and 13 Jbeta primers. Sequencing was performed with immunoSEQ multiplex PCR; in TCRdb, only in-frame clones are kept and a portion is missing. The sample yields approximately 160,000 clones, approximately 79% seen once. Study results and caveats: Three CMV-associated chains were confirmed in vitro to be specific for CMV antigens.

This receptor was obtained from a male donor in good health and CMV-seronegative. The chain links TRBV5-4 to TRBJ2-5, with TRBD2 matching 7 bases. What was sequenced was PBMCs. For the CDR3, the DNA is TGTGCCAGCAGCTTGGCCTCTAGCGGAAGTCAAGAGACCCAGTACTTC. It is translated as CASSLASSGSQETQYF.